This passage covers 27 T cell receptor beta chains from one sample sequenced in a study of T-cell memory formation after mild COVID-19. TCRdb ran MiXCR on the 5' RACE reads and lists one entry per CDR3 protein. Of 240,000 or so distinct CDR3 sequences detected, approximately 9% appear once; the ten largest clones hold around a fifth. Sequencing was performed on PBMCs or a T cell subset sorted from them (not recorded which). The receptors come from a man younger than 30 who had mild COVID-19 (a few samples of this study predate the infection). Cell type and time point are not known.

V and J are TRBV5-1 and TRBJ1-4, with 7 bases identical to TRBD1. The CDR3 has 15 residues. From germline, CDR1 is SGHRS and CDR2 YFSETQ. With V trimmed by 3 bases and J by 10 bases, 12 bases remained unmatched. The CDR3: CASSSRRGPVGKLFF. CDR3 sequence (DNA): TGCGCCAGCAGCTCTAGAAGGGGGCCCGTAGGAAAACTGTTTTTT.

This clonotype has just a few counts. This chain joins TRBV7-9 and TRBJ2-1; D not certain. This CDR3 comprises 18 residues. V lost 4 bases to trimming and J lost 0 bases, with 19 bases between them. Germline CDR1 SEHNR, CDR2 FQNEAQ (reference sequence). The CDR3 DNA is TGTGCCAGCAGCTCTACGCTGACGGTTCGAGGCTCCTACAATGAGCAGTTCTTC. Protein sequence: CASSSTLTVRGSYNEQFF.

The chain is built from TRBV28 and TRBJ2-2; weak D call: TRBD2 (5 bases). CDR3 length: 12 amino acids. V was trimmed by 8 bases and J by 7 bases, leaving 11 bases between them. Germline assignment: CDR1 MDHEN and CDR2 SYDVKM. In DNA form, the CDR3 reads TGTGCCAGCGAGGGCTGGGTCGGGGAGCTGTTTTTT. Encoded protein: CASEGWVGELFF.

The gene calls are TRBV15 and TRBJ2-1; D might be TRBD1 or TRBD2, each matching 5 bases. Germline CDR1 LNHNV, CDR2 YYDKDF (reference sequence). V was cut by 5 bases and J by 10 bases, with 15 bases left in between. The CDR3 covers 13 residues. This chain's CDR3 is CATSGTLWGEQFF. For the CDR3, the DNA is TGTGCCACCAGCGGGACCTTGTGGGGGGAGCAGTTCTTC.

CDR3 amino acids: CASRASGAGGVYEQFF. The CDR3 bases are TGTGCCAGCAGGGCCTCTGGGGCGGGGGGAGTTTATGAGCAGTTCTTC. The genes are TRBV6-2 or TRBV6-3 and TRBJ2-1; 8 bases align to TRBD2. CDR1 is MNHEY and CDR2 is SVGEGT in the germline V gene. CDR3 length: 16 residues. V lost 6 bases, J lost 8 bases, and 15 bases stayed unmatched.

This clonotype has at least ten counts. V is TRBV12-3 or TRBV12-4 and J is TRBJ1-1, with D hard to call. Trimming removed 6 bases at V and 11 bases at J, with 16 bases between. CDR3 length: 12 amino acids. CDR3 protein: CASSYVTTGAFF. The CDR3 DNA reads as TGTGCCAGCAGCTACGTCACGACCGGGGCTTTCTTT.

The CDR3 DNA follows: TGTGCCAGCAGTCCTTTGACAGTCTACAATGAGCAGTTCTTC. Amino acids: CASSPLTVYNEQFF. The J gene is TRBJ2-1, the V gene TRBV28; weak D call: TRBD1 (5 bases). The CDR3 has 14 residues. V lost 5 bases to trimming and J lost 3 bases, with 11 bases between them. Germline lookup yields CDR1 MDHEN and CDR2 SYDVKM.

This clonotype was counted between two and nine times. This sequence joins TRBV29-1 and TRBJ1-1, with a possible D match to TRBD1 (6 bases). This CDR3 has 12 residues. Trimming took off 6 bases at V and 5 bases at J, with 13 bases between the two ends. Germline-derived CDR1 and CDR2 are SQVTM and ANQGSEA. CDR3 nucleotide sequence: TGCAGCGTACAGGGCCCGGGGACTGAAGCTTTCTTT. Protein product: CSVQGPGTEAFF.

Ten or more counts support this clonotype. The chain has TRBV12-3 or TRBV12-4 and TRBJ2-2; D not resolved. The CDR3 contains 15 residues. V lost 10 bases and J 2 bases, leaving 17 bases between the germline ends. The CDR3 DNA follows: TGTGCCACCTCACACACTCGATTCAACACCGGGGAGCTGTTTTTT. Encoded protein: CATSHTRFNTGELFF.

There are many counts of this clonotype. The chain combines TRBV5-6 with TRBJ2-1, with D uncertain. V lost 5 bases and J lost 0, with 12 bases in between. CDR3 length equals 15 residues. From germline, CDR1 is SGHDT and CDR2 YYEEEE. CDR3 residues: CASSRGESSYNEQFF. The CDR3 nucleotides read TGTGCCAGCAGTAGAGGTGAGAGCTCCTACAATGAGCAGTTCTTC. Full variable domain (rest looked up from reference TRBV5-6 and TRBJ2-1): DAGVTQSPTHLIKTRGQQVTLRCSPKSGHDTVSWYQQALGQGPQFIFQYYEEEERQRGNFPDRFSGHQFPNYSSELNVNALLLGDSALYLCASSRGESSYNEQFFGPGTRLTVL.

This clonotype was found many times. CDR3 DNA sequence: TGTGCCAGCACGCCGGGACAGGGCACCGGGGAGCTGTTTTTT. It specifies CASTPGQGTGELFF. The genes are TRBV12-3 or TRBV12-4 and TRBJ2-2, with 9 bases identical to TRBD1. V was clipped by 7 bases and J by 4 bases; unmatched bases: 4. This CDR3 spans 14 amino acids.

In this sample, this clonotype turned up a few times. This chain joins TRBV5-6 and TRBJ1-1; D perhaps matches TRBD1 (5 bases). The V gene's germline CDR1 is SGHDT and CDR2 YYEEEE. There are 14 residues in the CDR3. Deletions cut 5 bases from V and 4 bases from J, with 15 bases between. The CDR3 coding sequence is TGTGCCAGCAGAGGAATGACAGCAAGCACTGAAGCTTTCTTT. Protein product: CASRGMTASTEAFF. The full variable domain, in which reference TRBV5-6 and TRBJ1-1 provide the parts outside the CDR3, is DAGVTQSPTHLIKTRGQQVTLRCSPKSGHDTVSWYQQALGQGPQFIFQYYEEEERQRGNFPDRFSGHQFPNYSSELNVNALLLGDSALYLCASRGMTASTEAFFGQGTRLTVV.

The V gene is TRBV4-1, the J gene TRBJ1-6; D possibly corresponds to TRBD1 (5 bases). This CDR3 has 16 residues. Deletions cut 1 base from V and 9 bases from J, with 16 bases between. CDR1 MGHRA and CDR2 YSYEKL come from the germline V gene. CDR3 sequence reads: CASSQVGGGSVSPLHF. The CDR3 DNA reads as TGCGCCAGCAGCCAAGTAGGCGGGGGGTCGGTTTCACCCCTCCACTTT.

This chain joins TRBV5-1 and TRBJ2-3; 7 bases fit TRBD2. With 4 bases clipped from V and 4 bases from J, the junction kept 6 bases outside the gene matches. The CDR3 is made up of 14 amino acids. Germline V gives CDR1 SGHRS, CDR2 YFSETQ. This chain's CDR3 is CASSHGTTSDTQYF. The CDR3 DNA is TGCGCCAGCAGCCACGGGACTACCTCAGATACGCAGTATTTT.

J is TRBJ2-3 and V is TRBV20-1; 9 bases are shared with TRBD2. Germline CDR1 and CDR2: DFQATT and SNEGSKA (reference sequence). This CDR3 spans 18 amino acids. The ends lost 5 bases at V and 0 bases at J; junction bases unmatched: 15. As DNA, the CDR3 is TGCAGTGCTGGAAGGAATAGCGGGGGACCCCCTAGCACAGATACGCAGTATTTT. This codes for CSAGRNSGGPPSTDTQYF.

This clonotype was found a few times. V and J are TRBV5-4 and TRBJ2-1; 14 bases map to TRBD2. Germline V gene data show CDR1 as SGHNT and CDR2 as YYREEE (reference sequence). This CDR3 comprises 19 residues. Trimming at V came to 4 bases and at J to 0 bases, leaving 9 bases not matched to a gene. Here the CDR3 DNA reads TGTGCCAGCAGCCCCGGTGGGACTAGCGGGGGTAGCTCCTACAATGAGCAGTTCTTC. Its translation is CASSPGGTSGGSSYNEQFF.

This clonotype was counted between two and nine times. The gene calls are TRBV2 and TRBJ1-1; D may be TRBD1 (6 bases). Germline V lookup: CDR1 SNHLY, CDR2 FYNNEI. The CDR3 consists of 15 residues. Trimming removed 8 bases from V and 4 bases from J, with 20 bases in between. CDR3 region: CASGGGPLVRTEAFF. The CDR3 nucleotides are TGTGCCAGCGGGGGGGGCCCTCTTGTGCGCACTGAAGCTTTCTTT.

This clonotype has a handful of counts. The genes are TRBV4-1 and TRBJ2-1; D gene ambiguous. Germline assignment: CDR1 MGHRA and CDR2 YSYEKL. V was pared by 5 bases and J by 4 bases, with 6 bases between. This CDR3 is 12 amino acids long. The CDR3 here is CASSAGYNEQFF. The CDR3 DNA follows: TGCGCCAGCAGCGCAGGATACAATGAGCAGTTCTTC.

In DNA, the CDR3 is TGTGCCAGCATCGGACAGTGGACCCGAAACATTCAGTACTTC. Translated, it gives CASIGQWTRNIQYF. The gene calls are TRBV27 and TRBJ2-4; TRBD1 might be the D (6 bases). The V end lost 7 bases, the J end lost 6 bases, and 16 bases lay between the germline ends. This CDR3 spans 14 amino acids. Germline-derived CDR1 and CDR2 are MNHEY and SMNVEV (reference sequence).

V and J are TRBV5-1 and TRBJ2-1, with 11 bases that match TRBD2. Germline V gene data show CDR1 as SGHRS and CDR2 as YFSETQ. This CDR3 contains 16 residues. J lost 8 bases, V lost 4 bases, and 11 bases had no gene match. CDR3 in amino acids: CASSVLSGGAVDEQFF. CDR3 DNA: TGCGCCAGCAGCGTTCTTAGCGGGGGGGCCGTGGATGAGCAGTTCTTC. Filled out from reference TRBV5-1 and TRBJ2-1, the complete variable domain reads KAGVTQTPRYLIKTRGQQVTLSCSPISGHRSVSWYQQTPGQGLQFLFEYFSETQRNKGNFPGRFSGRQFSNSRSEMNVSTLELGDSALYLCASSVLSGGAVDEQFFGPGTRLTVL.

Written as DNA, the CDR3 is TGTGCCAGCTCAGGTGGGGGGCTCCCCTACGAGCAGTACGTC. Translation gives CASSGGGLPYEQYV. The chain links TRBV18 to TRBJ2-7; D is perhaps TRBD1 or TRBD2 (6 bases each). V lost 5 bases and J 2 bases, leaving 13 bases between the germline ends. The CDR3 is 14 residues long. Germline V gene data show CDR1 as KGHSH and CDR2 as LQKENI.

This clonotype was seen many times. This chain joins TRBV3-1 and TRBJ2-3; TRBD1 is a possible D gene (5 bases). This CDR3 contains 14 residues. From germline, CDR1 is LGHDT and CDR2 YNNKEL (reference sequence). The V and J ends lost 3 bases and 2 bases respectively, with 9 bases between them. DNA for the CDR3: TGTGCCAGCAGCCATTCAGGGTTCACAGATACGCAGTATTTT. Translated, it gives CASSHSGFTDTQYF.

The rearrangement uses TRBV15 and TRBJ1-1; the D is unclear. CDR3 length: 15 amino acids. Trimming cost V 0 bases and J 4 bases, with 12 bases left between them. Germline values: CDR1 LNHNV, CDR2 YYDKDF (reference sequence). The CDR3 nucleotides are TGTGCCACCAGCAGAGAGTACGGAGGGAGCACTGAAGCTTTCTTT. Protein product: CATSREYGGSTEAFF. The whole variable domain, filled in from reference TRBV15 and TRBJ1-1, reads DAMVIQNPRYQVTQFGKPVTLSCSQTLNHNVMYWYQQKSSQAPKLLFHYYDKDFNNEADTPDNFQSRRPNTSFCFLDIRSPGLGDTAMYLCATSREYGGSTEAFFGQGTRLTVV.

This clonotype occurred many times. The chain uses TRBV2 and TRBJ1-1; D not resolved. V was pared by 4 bases and J by 1 base, with 7 bases between. This CDR3 has 13 residues. The germline V gene has CDR1 SNHLY and CDR2 FYNNEI. The CDR3: CASSVVENTEAFF. The DNA of the CDR3 is TGTGCCAGCAGTGTGGTAGAGAACACTGAAGCTTTCTTT. Full variable domain (missing parts from reference TRBV2 and TRBJ1-1): EPEVTQTPSHQVTQMGQEVILRCVPISNHLYFYWYRQILGQKVEFLVSFYNNEISEKSEIFDDQFSVERPDGSNFTLKIRSTKLEDSAMYFCASSVVENTEAFFGQGTRLTVV.

A word on this clonotype: Mismatch with germline at one junction end may stem from a read error. The chain has TRBV20-1 and TRBJ2-1, with 9 positions matching TRBD2. The length of the CDR3 is 15 residues. The germline V gene has CDR1 DFQATT and CDR2 SNEGSKA (reference sequence). CDR3 nucleotides: TGCTGTGCTAGAGATCTCGCGGGGGGGAACAATGAGCAGTTCTTC. Translated, it gives CCARDLAGGNNEQFF.

The rearrangement links TRBV6-5 to TRBJ2-1, with a tentative D call TRBD2 (5 bases). The CDR3 consists of 13 residues. V was shortened by 5 bases and J by 10 bases, with 15 bases between the two germline ends. Looked up from germline, CDR1 is MNHEY and CDR2 is SVGAGI. CDR3: CASSPQVPGEQFF. CDR3 coding DNA: TGTGCCAGCAGTCCTCAGGTCCCGGGGGAGCAGTTCTTC.

This clonotype came up many times. The chain is built from TRBV5-1 and TRBJ2-7, with 8 bases lining up with TRBD1. CDR1 is SGHRS, CDR2 YFSETQ, per germline. V gave up 1 base and J gave up 1 base; unmatched junction bases: 4. The CDR3 is made up of 15 amino acids. The CDR3 nucleotides are TGCGCCAGCAGCTTGCAGGGGACAGGATCCTACGAGCAGTACTTC. It codes for CASSLQGTGSYEQYF. Full variable domain (remainder filled in from reference TRBV5-1 and TRBJ2-7): KAGVTQTPRYLIKTRGQQVTLSCSPISGHRSVSWYQQTPGQGLQFLFEYFSETQRNKGNFPGRFSGRQFSNSRSEMNVSTLELGDSALYLCASSLQGTGSYEQYFGPGTRLTVT.